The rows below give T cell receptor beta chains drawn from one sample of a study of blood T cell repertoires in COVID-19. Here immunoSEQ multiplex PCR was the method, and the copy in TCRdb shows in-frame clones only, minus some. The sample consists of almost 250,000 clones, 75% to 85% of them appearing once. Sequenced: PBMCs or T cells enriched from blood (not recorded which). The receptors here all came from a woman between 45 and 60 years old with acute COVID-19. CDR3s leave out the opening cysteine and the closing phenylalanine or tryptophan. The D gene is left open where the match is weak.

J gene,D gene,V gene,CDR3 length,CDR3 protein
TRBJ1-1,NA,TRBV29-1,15,SVAWPLDRNMNTEAF
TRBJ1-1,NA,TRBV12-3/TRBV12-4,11,ASSLGGGTEAF
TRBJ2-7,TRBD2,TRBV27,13,ASSPPGLAIYEQY
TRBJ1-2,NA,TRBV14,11,ASSSKPFYGYT
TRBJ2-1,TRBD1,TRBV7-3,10,ASSVTGDEQF
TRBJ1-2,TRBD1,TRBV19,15,ASSIVSRDRGVYGYT
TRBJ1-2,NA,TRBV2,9,ATGHHYGYT
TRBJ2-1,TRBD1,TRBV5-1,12,ASTGDREADEQF
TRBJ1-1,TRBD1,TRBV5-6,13,ASSSPGQQNTEAF
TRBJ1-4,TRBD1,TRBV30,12,AWTRTGRYEKLF
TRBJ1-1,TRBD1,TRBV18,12,ASSPRGVNTEAF
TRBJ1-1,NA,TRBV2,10,ASSEQGTEAF
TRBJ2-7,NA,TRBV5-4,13,ASSRAQDSFYEQY
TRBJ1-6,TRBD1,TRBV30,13,AWSVGQGTGSPLH
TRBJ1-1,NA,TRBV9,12,ASSVAYRNTEAF
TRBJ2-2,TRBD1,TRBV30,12,AWSWDRTPGELF